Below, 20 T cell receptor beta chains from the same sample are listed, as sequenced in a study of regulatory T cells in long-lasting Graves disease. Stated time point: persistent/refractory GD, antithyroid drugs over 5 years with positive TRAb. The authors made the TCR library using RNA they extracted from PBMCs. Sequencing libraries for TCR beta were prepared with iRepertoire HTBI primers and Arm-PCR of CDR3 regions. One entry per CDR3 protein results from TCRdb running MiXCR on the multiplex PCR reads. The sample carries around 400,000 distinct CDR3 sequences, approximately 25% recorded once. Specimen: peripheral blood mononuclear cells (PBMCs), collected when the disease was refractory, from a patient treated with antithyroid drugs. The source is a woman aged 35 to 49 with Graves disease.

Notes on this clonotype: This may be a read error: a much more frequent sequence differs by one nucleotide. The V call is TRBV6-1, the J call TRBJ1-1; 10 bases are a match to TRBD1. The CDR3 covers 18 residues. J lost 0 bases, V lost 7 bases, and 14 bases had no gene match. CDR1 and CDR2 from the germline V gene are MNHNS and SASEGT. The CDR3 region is CASNPGDRGFGLNTEAFF. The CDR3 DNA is TGTGCCAGCAACCCCGGGGACAGGGGATTCGGGTTGAACACTGAAGCTTTCTTT.

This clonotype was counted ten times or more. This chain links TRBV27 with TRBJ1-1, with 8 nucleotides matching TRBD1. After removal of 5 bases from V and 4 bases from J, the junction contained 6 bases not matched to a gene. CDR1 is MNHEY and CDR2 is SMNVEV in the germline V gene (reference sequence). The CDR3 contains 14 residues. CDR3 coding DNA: TGTGCCAGCAGTAGGACAGGGTATAGCACTGAAGCTTTCTTT. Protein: CASSRTGYSTEAFF.

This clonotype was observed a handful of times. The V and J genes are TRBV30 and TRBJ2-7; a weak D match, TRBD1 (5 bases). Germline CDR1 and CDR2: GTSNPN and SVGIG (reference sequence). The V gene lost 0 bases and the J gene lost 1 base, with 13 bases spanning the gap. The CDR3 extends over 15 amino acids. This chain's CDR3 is CAWSVDSHLSYEQYF. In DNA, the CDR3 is TGTGCCTGGAGTGTAGACAGTCACCTATCCTACGAGCAGTACTTC.

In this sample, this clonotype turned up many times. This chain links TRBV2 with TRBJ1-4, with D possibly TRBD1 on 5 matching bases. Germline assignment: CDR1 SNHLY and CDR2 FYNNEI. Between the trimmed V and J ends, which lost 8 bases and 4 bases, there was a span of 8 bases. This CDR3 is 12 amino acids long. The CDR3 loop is CASGASNEKLFF. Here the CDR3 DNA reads TGTGCCAGCGGGGCGAGTAATGAAAAACTGTTTTTT.

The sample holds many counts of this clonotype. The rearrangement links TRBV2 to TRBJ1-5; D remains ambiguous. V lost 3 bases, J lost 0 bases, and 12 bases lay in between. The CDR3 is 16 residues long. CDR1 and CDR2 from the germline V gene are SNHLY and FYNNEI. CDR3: CASSDSGLYSNQPQHF. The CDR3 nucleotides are TGTGCCAGCAGTGATAGTGGGCTATATAGCAATCAGCCCCAGCATTTT.

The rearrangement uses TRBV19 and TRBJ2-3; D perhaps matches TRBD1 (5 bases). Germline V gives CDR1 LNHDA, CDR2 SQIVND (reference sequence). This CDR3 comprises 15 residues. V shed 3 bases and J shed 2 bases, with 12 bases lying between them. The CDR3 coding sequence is TGTGCCAGTAGTATCCCCGACAGCTACACAGATACGCAGTATTTT. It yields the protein CASSIPDSYTDTQYF.

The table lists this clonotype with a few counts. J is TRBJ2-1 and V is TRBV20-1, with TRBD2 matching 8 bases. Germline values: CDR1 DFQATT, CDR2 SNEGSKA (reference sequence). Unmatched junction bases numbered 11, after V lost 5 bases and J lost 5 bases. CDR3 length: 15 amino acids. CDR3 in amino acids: CSAGKAGAGNNEQFF. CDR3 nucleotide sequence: TGCAGTGCTGGTAAAGCGGGAGCAGGCAACAATGAGCAGTTCTTC.

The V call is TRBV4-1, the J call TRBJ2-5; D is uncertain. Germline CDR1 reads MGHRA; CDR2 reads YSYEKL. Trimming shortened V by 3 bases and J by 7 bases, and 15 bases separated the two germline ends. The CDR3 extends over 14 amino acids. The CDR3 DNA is TGCGCCAGCAGCCACCCACCGGACGTCGGGACCCAGTACTTC. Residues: CASSHPPDVGTQYF.

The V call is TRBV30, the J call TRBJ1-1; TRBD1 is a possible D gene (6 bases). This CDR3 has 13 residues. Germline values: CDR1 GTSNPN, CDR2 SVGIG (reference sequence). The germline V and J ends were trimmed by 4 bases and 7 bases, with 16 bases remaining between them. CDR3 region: CAWIRRGFNEAFF. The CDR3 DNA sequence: TGTGCCTGGATAAGAAGGGGGTTTAATGAAGCTTTCTTT.

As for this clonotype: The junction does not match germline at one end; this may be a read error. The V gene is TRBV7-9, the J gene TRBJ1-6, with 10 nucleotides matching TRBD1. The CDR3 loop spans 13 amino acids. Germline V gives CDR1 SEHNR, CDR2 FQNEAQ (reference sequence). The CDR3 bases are TGCGCCAGCAGCCGGGACAGGGGTTCACCCCTCCACTTT. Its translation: CASSRDRGSPLHF.

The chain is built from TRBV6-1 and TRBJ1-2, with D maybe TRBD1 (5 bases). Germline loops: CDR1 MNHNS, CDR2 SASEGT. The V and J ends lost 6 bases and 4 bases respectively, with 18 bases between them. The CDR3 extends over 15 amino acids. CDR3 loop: CASSSTVLYSYGYTF. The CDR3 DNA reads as TGTGCCAGCAGCTCGACAGTCCTCTATAGCTATGGCTACACCTTC.

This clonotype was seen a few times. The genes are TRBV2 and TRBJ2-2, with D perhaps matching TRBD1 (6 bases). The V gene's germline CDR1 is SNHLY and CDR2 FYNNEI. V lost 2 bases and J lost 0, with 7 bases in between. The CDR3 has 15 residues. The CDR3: CASSERTANTGELFF. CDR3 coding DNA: TGTGCCAGCAGTGAAAGGACAGCGAACACCGGGGAGCTGTTTTTT.

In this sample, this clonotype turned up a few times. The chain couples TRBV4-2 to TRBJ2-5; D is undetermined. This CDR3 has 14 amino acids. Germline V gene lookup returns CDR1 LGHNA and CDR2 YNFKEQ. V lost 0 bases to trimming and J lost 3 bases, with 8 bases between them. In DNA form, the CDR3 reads TGTGCCAGCAGCCAAGAGGTGGGAAAAGAGACCCAGTACTTC. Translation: CASSQEVGKETQYF.

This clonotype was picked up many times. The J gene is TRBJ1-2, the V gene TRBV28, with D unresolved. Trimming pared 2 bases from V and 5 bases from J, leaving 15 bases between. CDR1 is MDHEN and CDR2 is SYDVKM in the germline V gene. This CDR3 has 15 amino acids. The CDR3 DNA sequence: TGTGCCAGCAGTTTAGCAGCAAACTTCTTTTATGGCTACACCTTC. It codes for CASSLAANFFYGYTF.

The CDR3 reads CASSLFSLSGANVLTF. CDR3 DNA: TGTGCCAGCAGTTTATTCTCGCTCTCTGGGGCCAACGTCCTGACTTTC. The J gene is TRBJ2-6, the V gene TRBV28; no clear D. V gave up 1 base and J gave up 0 bases, with 7 bases separating them. CDR3 length: 16 residues. Germline V gene sequence: CDR1 MDHEN, CDR2 SYDVKM.

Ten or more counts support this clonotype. The CDR3 here is CASSLGGRKTYEQYF. The CDR3, as DNA: TGTGCCAGCAGTTTGGGCGGGAGGAAGACCTACGAGCAGTACTTC. The chain employs TRBV28 and TRBJ2-7; TRBD2 matches at 8 bases. CDR3 size: 15 residues. The trim removed 3 bases at V and 2 bases at J, leaving 6 bases unmatched. CDR1 MDHEN and CDR2 SYDVKM come from the germline V gene.

The chain's CDR3 is CASSLGARGKDTQYF. The CDR3 nucleotides are TGTGCCAGCAGCTTAGGGGCTAGAGGTAAAGATACGCAGTATTTT. The chain employs TRBV11-2 and TRBJ2-3, with no clear D. Germline values: CDR1 SGHAT, CDR2 FQNNGV. The CDR3 contains 15 residues. V lost 1 base, J lost 5 bases, and 13 bases lay in between. The full variable domain, with the rest looked up from reference TRBV11-2 and TRBJ2-3, is EAGVAQSPRYKIIEKRQSVAFWCNPISGHATLYWYQQILGQGPKLLIQFQNNGVVDDSQLPKDRFSAERLKGVDSTLKIQPAKLEDSAVYLCASSLGARGKDTQYFGPGTRLTVL.

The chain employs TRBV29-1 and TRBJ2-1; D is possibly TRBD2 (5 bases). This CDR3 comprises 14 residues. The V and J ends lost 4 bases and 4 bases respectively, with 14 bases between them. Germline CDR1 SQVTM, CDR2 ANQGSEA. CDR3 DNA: TGCAGCGTTGGGCCAGCGGAACCTTACAATGAGCAGTTCTTC. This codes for CSVGPAEPYNEQFF.

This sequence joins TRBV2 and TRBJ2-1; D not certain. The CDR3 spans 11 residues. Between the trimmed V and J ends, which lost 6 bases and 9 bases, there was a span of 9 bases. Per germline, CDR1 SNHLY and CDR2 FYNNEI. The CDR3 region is CASSSPAEQFF. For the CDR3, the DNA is TGTGCCAGCAGCTCCCCCGCTGAGCAGTTCTTC.

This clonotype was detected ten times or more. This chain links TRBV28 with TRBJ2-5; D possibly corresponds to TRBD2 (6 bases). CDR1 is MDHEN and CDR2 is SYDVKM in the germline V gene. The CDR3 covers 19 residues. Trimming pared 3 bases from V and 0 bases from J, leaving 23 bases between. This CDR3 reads CASSLFLARERGYQETQYF. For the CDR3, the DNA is TGTGCCAGCAGTTTGTTTCTTGCCCGGGAACGGGGGTACCAAGAGACCCAGTACTTC.